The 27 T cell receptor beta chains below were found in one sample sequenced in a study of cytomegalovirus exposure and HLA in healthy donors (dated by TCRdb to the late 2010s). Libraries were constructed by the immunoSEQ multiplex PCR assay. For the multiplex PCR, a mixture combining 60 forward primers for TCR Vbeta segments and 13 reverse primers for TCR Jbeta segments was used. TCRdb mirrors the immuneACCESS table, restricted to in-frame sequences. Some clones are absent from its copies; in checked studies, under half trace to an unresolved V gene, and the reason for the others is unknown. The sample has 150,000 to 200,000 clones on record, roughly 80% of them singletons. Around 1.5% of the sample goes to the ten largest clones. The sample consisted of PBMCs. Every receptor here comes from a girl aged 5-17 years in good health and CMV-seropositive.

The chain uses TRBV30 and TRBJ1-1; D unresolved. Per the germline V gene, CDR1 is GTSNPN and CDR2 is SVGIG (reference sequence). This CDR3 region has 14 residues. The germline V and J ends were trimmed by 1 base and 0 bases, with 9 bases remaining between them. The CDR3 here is CAWSGGFLNTEAFF. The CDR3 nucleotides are TGTGCCTGGAGTGGCGGGTTCTTGAACACTGAAGCTTTCTTT.

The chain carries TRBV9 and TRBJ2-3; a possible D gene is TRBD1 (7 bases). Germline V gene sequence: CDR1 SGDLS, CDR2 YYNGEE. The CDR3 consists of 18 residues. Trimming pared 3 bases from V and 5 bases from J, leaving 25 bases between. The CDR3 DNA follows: TGTGCCAGCAGCGCCCGGCAGGGGCCGCGGGACAGTCAAGATACGCAGTATTTT. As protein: CASSARQGPRDSQDTQYF.

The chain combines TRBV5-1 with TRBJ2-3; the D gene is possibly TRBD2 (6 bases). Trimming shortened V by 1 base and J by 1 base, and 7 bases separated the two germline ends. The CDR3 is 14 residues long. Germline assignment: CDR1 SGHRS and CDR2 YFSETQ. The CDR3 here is CASSLSSGTDTQYF. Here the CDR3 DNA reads TGCGCCAGCAGCTTGTCTAGCGGCACAGATACGCAGTATTTT.

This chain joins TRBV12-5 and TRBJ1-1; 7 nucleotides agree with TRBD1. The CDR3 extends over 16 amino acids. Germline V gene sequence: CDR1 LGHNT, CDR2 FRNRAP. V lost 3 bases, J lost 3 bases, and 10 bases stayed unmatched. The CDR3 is CASGFLNRGGYTEAFF. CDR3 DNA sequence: TGTGCTAGTGGTTTTCTCAACCGAGGGGGCTACACTGAAGCTTTCTTT.

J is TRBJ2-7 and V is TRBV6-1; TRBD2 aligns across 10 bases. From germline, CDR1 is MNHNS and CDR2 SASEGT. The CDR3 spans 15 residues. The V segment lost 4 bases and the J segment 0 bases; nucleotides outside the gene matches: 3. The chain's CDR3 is CASSGASGGSYEQYF. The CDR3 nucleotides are TGTGCCAGCAGTGGAGCTAGCGGGGGCTCCTACGAGCAGTACTTC.

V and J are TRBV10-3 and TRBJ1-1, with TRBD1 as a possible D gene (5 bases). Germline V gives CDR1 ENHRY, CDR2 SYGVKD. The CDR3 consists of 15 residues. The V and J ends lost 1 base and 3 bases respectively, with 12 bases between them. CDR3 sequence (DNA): TGTGCCATCAGTGAGTGGGGCACGAGCGACACTGAAGCTTTCTTT. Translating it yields CAISEWGTSDTEAFF.

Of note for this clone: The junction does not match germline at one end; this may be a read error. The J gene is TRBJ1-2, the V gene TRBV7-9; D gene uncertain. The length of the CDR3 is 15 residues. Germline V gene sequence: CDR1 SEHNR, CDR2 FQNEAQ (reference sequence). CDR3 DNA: TGTGCCAGCACCTTACTCCCAATGGGAGACTATGGCTACACCTTC. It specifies CASTLLPMGDYGYTF.

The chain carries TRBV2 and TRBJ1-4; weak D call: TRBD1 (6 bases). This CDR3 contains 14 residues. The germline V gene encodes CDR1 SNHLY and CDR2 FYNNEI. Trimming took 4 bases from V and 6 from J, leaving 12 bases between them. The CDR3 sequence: CASSVRGGDEKLFF. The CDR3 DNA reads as TGTGCCAGCAGTGTGAGGGGGGGTGATGAAAAACTGTTTTTT.

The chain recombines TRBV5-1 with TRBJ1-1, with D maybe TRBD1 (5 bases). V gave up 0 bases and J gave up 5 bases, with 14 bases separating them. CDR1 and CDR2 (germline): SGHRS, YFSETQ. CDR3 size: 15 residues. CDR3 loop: CASSLDRPSRTEAFF. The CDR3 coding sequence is TGCGCCAGCAGCTTGGACAGGCCATCGAGAACTGAAGCTTTCTTT. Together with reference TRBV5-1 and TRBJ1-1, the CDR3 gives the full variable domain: KAGVTQTPRYLIKTRGQQVTLSCSPISGHRSVSWYQQTPGQGLQFLFEYFSETQRNKGNFPGRFSGRQFSNSRSEMNVSTLELGDSALYLCASSLDRPSRTEAFFGQGTRLTVV.

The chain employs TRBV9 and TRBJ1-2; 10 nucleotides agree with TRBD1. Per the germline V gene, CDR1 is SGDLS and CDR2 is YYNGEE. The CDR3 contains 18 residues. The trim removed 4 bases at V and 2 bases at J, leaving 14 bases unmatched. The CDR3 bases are TGTGCCAGCAGCACCCCCCGGGACAGGGGACTTAAAAACTATGGCTACACCTTC. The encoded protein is CASSTPRDRGLKNYGYTF.

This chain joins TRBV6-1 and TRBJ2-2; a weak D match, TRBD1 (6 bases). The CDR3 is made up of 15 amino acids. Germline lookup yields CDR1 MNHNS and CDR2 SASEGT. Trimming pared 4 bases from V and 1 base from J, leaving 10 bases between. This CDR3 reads CASSGTTGNTGELFF. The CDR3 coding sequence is TGTGCCAGCAGTGGGACGACAGGGAACACCGGGGAGCTGTTTTTT.

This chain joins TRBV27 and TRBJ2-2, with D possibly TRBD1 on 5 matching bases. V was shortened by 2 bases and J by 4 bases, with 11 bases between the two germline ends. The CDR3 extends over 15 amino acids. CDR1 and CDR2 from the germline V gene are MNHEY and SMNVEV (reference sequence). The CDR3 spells CASSLQGIGTGELFF. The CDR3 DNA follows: TGTGCCAGCAGTTTACAGGGTATCGGCACCGGGGAGCTGTTTTTT.

Here the CDR3 DNA reads TGCGCCAGCAGTGACCTGCCCGGACTAGCGGGAGGGGCTGAGCAGTTCTTC. Encoded protein: CASSDLPGLAGGAEQFF. This rearrangement joins TRBV10-1 to TRBJ2-1; 15 nucleotides match TRBD2. The CDR3 runs 17 residues. Per germline, CDR1 WNHNN and CDR2 SYGVQD (reference sequence). With 3 bases clipped from V and 9 bases from J, the junction kept 9 bases outside the gene matches.

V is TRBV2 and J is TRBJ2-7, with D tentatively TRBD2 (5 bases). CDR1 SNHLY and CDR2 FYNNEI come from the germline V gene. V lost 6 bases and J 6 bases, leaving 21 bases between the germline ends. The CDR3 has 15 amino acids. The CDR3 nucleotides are TGTGCCAGCAGAGACCAGACGGGGTGGATCTCCGAGCAGTACTTC. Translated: CASRDQTGWISEQYF.

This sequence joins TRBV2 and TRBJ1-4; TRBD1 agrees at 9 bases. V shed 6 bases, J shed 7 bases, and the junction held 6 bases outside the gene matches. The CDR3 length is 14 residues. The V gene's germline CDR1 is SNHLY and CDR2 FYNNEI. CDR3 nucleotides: TGTGCCAGCAGCCTGACAGGGGGAGGTGAAAAACTGTTTTTT. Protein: CASSLTGGGEKLFF.

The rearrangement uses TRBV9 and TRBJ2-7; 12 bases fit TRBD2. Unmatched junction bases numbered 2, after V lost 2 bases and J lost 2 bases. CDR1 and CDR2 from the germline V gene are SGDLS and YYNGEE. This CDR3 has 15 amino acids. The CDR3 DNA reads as TGTGCCAGCAGCGTGACTAGCGGGGGAGCCTACGAGCAGTACTTC. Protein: CASSVTSGGAYEQYF. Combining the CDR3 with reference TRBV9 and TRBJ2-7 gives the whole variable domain DSGVTQTPKHLITATGQRVTLRCSPRSGDLSVYWYQQSLDQGLQFLIQYYNGEERAKGNILERFSAQQFPDLHSELNLSSLELGDSALYFCASSVTSGGAYEQYFGPGTRLTVT.

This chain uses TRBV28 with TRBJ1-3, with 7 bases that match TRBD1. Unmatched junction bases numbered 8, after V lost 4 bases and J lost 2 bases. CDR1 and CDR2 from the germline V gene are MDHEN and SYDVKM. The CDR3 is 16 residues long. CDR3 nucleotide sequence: TGTGCCAGCAGTTCTCGCAATACAGGGGCTGGAAACACCATATATTTT. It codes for CASSSRNTGAGNTIYF.

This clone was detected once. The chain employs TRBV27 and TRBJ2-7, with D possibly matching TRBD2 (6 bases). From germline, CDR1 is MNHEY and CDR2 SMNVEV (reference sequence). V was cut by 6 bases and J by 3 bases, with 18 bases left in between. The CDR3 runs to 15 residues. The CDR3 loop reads CASRAPTSPNYEQYF. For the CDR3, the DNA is TGTGCCAGCAGGGCGCCCACTAGCCCAAACTACGAGCAGTACTTC.

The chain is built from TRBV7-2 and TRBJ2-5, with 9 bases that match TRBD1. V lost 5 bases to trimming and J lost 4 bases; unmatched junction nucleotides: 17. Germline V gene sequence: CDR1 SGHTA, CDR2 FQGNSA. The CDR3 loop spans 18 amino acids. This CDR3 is CASSALGFSQTGGETQYF. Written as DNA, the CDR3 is TGTGCCAGCAGCGCTCTCGGGTTCTCCCAGACAGGGGGAGAGACCCAGTACTTC.

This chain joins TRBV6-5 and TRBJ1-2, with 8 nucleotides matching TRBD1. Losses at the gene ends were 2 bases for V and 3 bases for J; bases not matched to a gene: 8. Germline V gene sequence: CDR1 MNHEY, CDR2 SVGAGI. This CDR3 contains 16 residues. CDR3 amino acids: CASSYVQGAVDYGYTF. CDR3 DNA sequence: TGTGCCAGCAGTTACGTGCAGGGGGCAGTGGACTATGGCTACACCTTC.

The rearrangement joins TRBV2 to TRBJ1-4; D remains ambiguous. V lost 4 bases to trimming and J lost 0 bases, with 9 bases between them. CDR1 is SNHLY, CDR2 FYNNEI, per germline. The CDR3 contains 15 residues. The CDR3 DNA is TGTGCCAGCAGTGTGCCCGCTACAACTAATGAAAAACTGTTTTTT. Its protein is CASSVPATTNEKLFF.

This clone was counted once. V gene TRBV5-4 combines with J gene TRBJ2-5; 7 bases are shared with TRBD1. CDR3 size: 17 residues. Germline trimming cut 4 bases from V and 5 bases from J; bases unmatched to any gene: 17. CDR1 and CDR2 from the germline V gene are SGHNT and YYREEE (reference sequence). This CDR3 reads CASSPPTGRGSQETQYF. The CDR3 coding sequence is TGTGCCAGCAGCCCCCCCACAGGCAGGGGGTCCCAGGAGACCCAGTACTTC.

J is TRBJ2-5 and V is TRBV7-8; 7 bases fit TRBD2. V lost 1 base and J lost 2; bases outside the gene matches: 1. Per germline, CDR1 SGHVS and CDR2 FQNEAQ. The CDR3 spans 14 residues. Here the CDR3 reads CASSLGGGQETQYF. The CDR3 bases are TGTGCCAGCAGCTTAGGGGGGGGGCAAGAGACCCAGTACTTC.

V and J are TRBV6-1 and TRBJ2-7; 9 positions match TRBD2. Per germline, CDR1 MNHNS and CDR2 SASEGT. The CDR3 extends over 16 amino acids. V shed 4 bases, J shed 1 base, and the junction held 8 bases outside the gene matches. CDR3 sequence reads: CASSAYSGSPSYEQYF. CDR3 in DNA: TGTGCCAGCAGTGCTTATAGCGGGAGTCCTTCCTACGAGCAGTACTTC.

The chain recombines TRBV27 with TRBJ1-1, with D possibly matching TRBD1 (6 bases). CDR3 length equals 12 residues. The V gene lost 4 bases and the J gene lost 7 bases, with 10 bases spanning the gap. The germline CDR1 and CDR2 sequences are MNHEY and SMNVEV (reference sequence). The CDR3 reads CASSWGGGEAFF. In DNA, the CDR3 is TGTGCCAGCAGTTGGGGAGGGGGTGAAGCTTTCTTT.

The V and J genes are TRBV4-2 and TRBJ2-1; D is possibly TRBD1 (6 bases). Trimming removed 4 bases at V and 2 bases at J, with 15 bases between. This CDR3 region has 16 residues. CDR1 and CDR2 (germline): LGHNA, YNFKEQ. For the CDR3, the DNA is TGTGCCAGCAGCCCCCGGGACACCCGAACCTACAATGAGCAGTTCTTC. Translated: CASSPRDTRTYNEQFF.

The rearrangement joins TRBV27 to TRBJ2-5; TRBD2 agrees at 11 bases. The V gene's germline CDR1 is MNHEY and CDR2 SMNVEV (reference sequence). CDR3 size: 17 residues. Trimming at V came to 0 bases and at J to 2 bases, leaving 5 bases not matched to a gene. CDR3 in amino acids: CASSLSTLAGGQETQYF. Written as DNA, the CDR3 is TGTGCCAGCAGTTTATCGACCCTAGCGGGGGGACAAGAGACCCAGTACTTC.